The 9 T cell receptor beta chains given below trace back to one sample, sequenced in a study of cytomegalovirus exposure and HLA in healthy donors (dated by TCRdb to the late 2010s). The library was prepared using the immunoSEQ multiplex PCR assay. A mixture of 60 forward primers for TCR Vbeta segments and 13 reverse primers for TCR Jbeta segments was used in the multiplex PCR. TCRdb's version of the immuneACCESS table is confined to in-frame rearrangements and falls short of the full clone set. An unresolved V gene accounts for under half of the shortfall where checked; the remainder is of unknown origin. The sample records about 170,000 clones, roughly 82% of which are singletons. The ten biggest clones cover about 1.6% of the sample. The sample consisted of PBMCs. The source of these receptors is a girl aged 5 to 17 in good health and CMV-seropositive.

The V gene is TRBV30, the J gene TRBJ1-2; D uncertain. This CDR3 comprises 13 residues. CDR1 is GTSNPN, CDR2 SVGIG, per germline (reference sequence). V lost 2 bases and J 2 bases, leaving 9 bases between the germline ends. The DNA of the CDR3 is TGTGCCTGGAGTCCTGTTGCGAACTATGGCTACACCTTC. Its translation is CAWSPVANYGYTF.

This rearrangement joins TRBV19 to TRBJ2-1; tentative D call: TRBD2 (6 bases). Germline loops: CDR1 LNHDA, CDR2 SQIVND (reference sequence). Trimming left V 3 bases short and J 0 bases short, with 12 bases between. This CDR3 has 16 amino acids. CDR3 in amino acids: CASSMGLPSSYNEQFF. The CDR3 DNA reads TGTGCCAGTAGTATGGGACTTCCAAGCTCCTACAATGAGCAGTTCTTC.

The rearrangement links TRBV5-4 to TRBJ2-7, with 8 nucleotides matching TRBD2. Germline V gene sequence: CDR1 SGHNT, CDR2 YYREEE (reference sequence). Trimming cost V 3 bases and J 3 bases; bases outside gene matches: 11. The CDR3 has 16 amino acids. CDR3 in amino acids: CASSWGTSFTIYEQYF. The CDR3 nucleotides are TGTGCCAGCAGCTGGGGGACTAGTTTTACCATCTACGAGCAGTACTTC.

The J gene is TRBJ1-2, the V gene TRBV10-3; 7 positions agree with TRBD1. This CDR3 is 14 amino acids long. In germline, CDR1 is ENHRY, CDR2 SYGVKD. Germline trimming cut 0 bases from V and 2 bases from J; bases unmatched to any gene: 0. The CDR3 sequence: CAISESGGNYGYTF. CDR3 nucleotide sequence: TGTGCCATCAGTGAGTCAGGGGGCAACTATGGCTACACCTTC.

J is TRBJ2-3 and V is TRBV28; 8 nucleotides align to TRBD2. J was trimmed by 0 bases and V by 6 bases; bases with no gene match: 5. From germline, CDR1 is MDHEN and CDR2 SYDVKM. The CDR3 is 15 amino acids. For the CDR3, the DNA is TGTGCCAGCAGCGGATCTAGCGGGAGCACAGATACGCAGTATTTT. This translates into CASSGSSGSTDTQYF.

This clone was seen a handful of times. The chain employs TRBV6-1 and TRBJ2-2, with TRBD2 identical over 7 bases. The CDR3 is 15 amino acids. J gave up 7 bases and V 5 bases, and 10 bases lay outside the gene matches. The germline V gene has CDR1 MNHNS and CDR2 SASEGT. In DNA form, the CDR3 reads TGTGCCAGCAGTCCCAAGCGGGGTTACTTCGGGGAGCTGTTTTTT. Protein sequence: CASSPKRGYFGELFF.

The J gene is TRBJ2-3, the V gene TRBV6-5; 9 bases agree with TRBD1. This CDR3 region has 14 residues. CDR1 and CDR2 from the germline V gene are MNHEY and SVGAGI. V lost 5 bases and J lost 4; bases outside the gene matches: 4. CDR3 loop: CASSDRTGADTQYF. CDR3 coding DNA: TGTGCCAGCAGTGACCGGACAGGGGCAGATACGCAGTATTTT.

V gene TRBV29-1 combines with J gene TRBJ2-1; TRBD2 matches at 10 bases. V lost 3 bases to trimming and J lost 8 bases; unmatched junction nucleotides: 19. Germline lookup yields CDR1 SQVTM and CDR2 ANQGSEA. The CDR3 extends over 18 amino acids. In DNA form, the CDR3 reads TGCAGCGTTGAGGGCCTAGCGGGAGCTTGGTCGAGTTCCGATGAGCAGTTCTTC. Its translation: CSVEGLAGAWSSSDEQFF.

V and J are TRBV30 and TRBJ2-7; D not resolved. Germline lookup yields CDR1 GTSNPN and CDR2 SVGIG (reference sequence). Trimming stripped 2 bases from V and 6 bases from J, with 14 bases between. CDR3 length equals 13 residues. CDR3 loop: CAWSTSSLGEQYF. CDR3 DNA sequence: TGTGCCTGGAGTACTTCCTCCCTCGGCGAGCAGTACTTC.